The present entry profiles one T cell receptor (beta chain) with its context. MiXCR was run by TCRdb on the 5' RACE reads, yielding one entry per CDR3 protein. The repertoire holds more than 1.5 million distinct CDR3 sequences, with more than 30% as singletons. The sample belongs to a study of identical twins. This CDR3 has 13 residues. Trimming removed 5 bases from V and 5 bases from J, with 15 bases in between. The V gene's germline CDR1 is SQVTM and CDR2 ANQGSEA. The genes are TRBV29-1 and TRBJ1-2; the D gene is possibly TRBD1 (6 bases). The source of this sequence is a newborn girl in good health. Sequencing input: cord blood. CDR3 sequence reads: CSVIIQGGYGYTF. As DNA, the CDR3 is TGCAGCGTTATCATACAGGGCGGGTATGGCTACACCTTC.